The entry below describes one TCR beta chain. Antigen: not known. A read error is likely, as this CDR3 ends without the conserved phenylalanine or tryptophan. TCRbeta libraries were built with three rounds of nested PCR, modified from ARM-PCR. TCRdb ran MiXCR on the multiplex PCR reads and lists one entry per CDR3 protein. The table has 100,000 or so distinct CDR3 sequences, 65% seen once. This sample is drawn from a study of tumor and adjacent non-tumor tissue in lung cancer. Study-wide background: Histology: about a dozen adenocarcinoma, a couple of squamous cell carcinoma, 1 small cell lung cancer. On average, productive TCRbeta reads reached roughly 4 million per sample.

Study findings and constraints: Shorter survival was associated with higher TCR diversity in tumors.

No cell sorting was done before RNA was extracted from the tissue. The normal lung tissue was taken more than 3 cm from the tumor edge. After removal of 8 bases from V and 8 bases from J, the junction contained 11 bases not matched to a gene. The CDR3 loop spans 13 amino acids. The specimen sequenced was distant non-tumor lung tissue. This TCR was recovered from a man under 40 with non-small cell lung cancer. The genes are TRBV12-3 or TRBV12-4 and TRBJ1-1, with 7 bases lining up with TRBD1. Written as DNA, the CDR3 is TGTGCCAGCGACTTCACAGGGGCCCTCGAAGCTTTCTTA. As protein: CASDFTGALEAFL.